This T cell receptor (beta chain) emerged from a study of vaccination effects on CD4 cells after COVID-19. This CDR3 contains 12 residues. The V end lost 4 bases, the J end lost 15 bases, and 16 bases lay between the germline ends. In germline, CDR1 is SNHLY, CDR2 FYNNEI. Notes on this clone: What it recognizes is unknown.

Libraries were prepared by immunoSEQ multiplex PCR; TCRdb keeps only in-frame clonotypes and omits some of them. The sample shows some 68,000 clones, 75% to 85% of them seen only once. Within the ViraFEST assay, antigen-specific CD4+ T cells underwent expansion with viral peptide pools prior to sequencing. Researchers isolated CD4+ T cells once approximately ten days of culture had elapsed. Vaccine administered to participants consisted of two doses of either BNT162b2 or mRNA-1273. This TCR was recovered from a human donor who received a COVID-19 vaccine. This specimen was CD4+ T cells from PBMCs cultured with HCoV-229E spike peptides, taken after COVID-19 vaccination. The chain is built from TRBV2 and TRBJ2-4; D is possibly TRBD2 (6 bases). The CDR3 DNA reads as TGTGCCAGCAGTGTCGATGGCGGGGTTCCGTACTTC. Encoded protein: CASSVDGGVPYF.